This is a list of T cell receptor beta chains from one sample in a study of T cell repertoires in cytomegalovirus infection. TCRdb passed the reads through MiXCR, listing each CDR3 protein once. The sample consists of some 400,000 distinct CDR3 sequences, less than 20% of them appearing once. Sequenced input: PBMCs. Source of these receptors: a human donor in good health (CMV status not recorded). Some clones in this sample may be carry-over from other donors' samples. Each CDR3 is given with its conserved first and last residue. D genes are given only for firm matches. For some rows the clone size is stated as once, few or many, or as a class when expanded; others skip it.

cdr3_length	d_call	v_call	clone_size	j_call	cdr3_nt	cdr3_aa
15	TRBD1	TRBV19	many	TRBJ1-1	TGTGCCAGCTACCGGGACAGGGCAACGAACACTGAAGCTTTCTTT	CASYRDRATNTEAFF
14	TRBD2	TRBV7-2	many	TRBJ2-3	TGTGCCAGCAGCACAGGACTAGCGAAAGATACGCAGTATTTT	CASSTGLAKDTQYF
14	NA	TRBV7-2	many	TRBJ2-3	TGTGCCAGCAGGAGGGGAGGCGCTTACGATACGCAGTATTTT	CASRRGGAYDTQYF
14	NA	TRBV7-2	many	TRBJ2-3	TGTGCCAGCAGCCGTTCCAGGGTCCCAGATACGCAGTATTTT	CASSRSRVPDTQYF
15	NA	TRBV7-2	many	TRBJ2-3	TGTGCCAGCAGCCCCCGGGGGACTAGCACAGATACGCAGTATTTT	CASSPRGTSTDTQYF
14	TRBD1	TRBV12-3/TRBV12-4	few	TRBJ1-6	TGTGCCAGCAGTTCGGGACAGGGTGTTTCACCCCTCCACTTT	CASSSGQGVSPLHF
13	NA	TRBV19	few	TRBJ1-5	TGTGCCAGTAGTAAGACGGATCGAGGTCCCCAGCATTTT	CASSKTDRGPQHF
11	NA	TRBV30	once	TRBJ1-1	TGTGGGGGGGCAGAGGACACTGAAGCTTTCTTT	CGGAEDTEAFF
13	NA	TRBV6-5	once	TRBJ1-1	TGTGCCAGCAGATTCACAGGGACCACTGAAGCTTTCTTT	CASRFTGTTEAFF
14	TRBD1	TRBV10-3	few	TRBJ1-1	TGTGCCATCAGTACGACAGGGAGCGGCACTGAAGCTTTCTTT	CAISTTGSGTEAFF
12	NA	TRBV12-5	NA	TRBJ2-3	TGTGCTAGTGGTTATTATGGAGATACGCAGTATTTT	CASGYYGDTQYF
16	NA	TRBV6-5	few	TRBJ1-2	TGTGCCAGCAGTTACGGCCGGGGGGCCGGTAACTATGGCTACACCTTC	CASSYGRGAGNYGYTF
18	TRBD1	TRBV9	NA	TRBJ2-2	TGTGCCAGCAGCGCGGGGACAGGGGACCCACTGAGCACCGGGGAGCTGTTTTTT	CASSAGTGDPLSTGELFF
14	NA	TRBV7-2	many	TRBJ2-2	TGTGCCAGCAGCTTAGTGGGCGGGGTCGGGGAGCTGTTTTTT	CASSLVGGVGELFF
21	TRBD2	TRBV28	few	TRBJ2-3	TGTGCCAGCAGTTTATCTCATACCCAACTGACTAGCGGGGAGTACACAGATACGCAGTATTTT	CASSLSHTQLTSGEYTDTQYF
13	NA	TRBV5-6	few	TRBJ1-1	TGTGCCAGCAGCCAAGCCAGGGGCACTGAAGCTTTCTTT	CASSQARGTEAFF
14	NA	TRBV7-2	many	TRBJ2-2	TGTGCCAGCAGCTTAGACCTGAACACCGGGGAGCTGTTTTTT	CASSLDLNTGELFF
16	NA	TRBV7-2	many	TRBJ2-7	TGTGCCAGCAGCTTAGGAATTTCGGTGGGGGTCTACGAGCAGTACTTC	CASSLGISVGVYEQYF
14	NA	TRBV12-3/TRBV12-4	NA	TRBJ2-7	TGTGCCAGCAGGCAAACCATGCAGGCCTCGAGAAAGTACTTC	CASRQTMQASRKYF
15	NA	TRBV7-2	many	TRBJ2-1	TGTGCCAGCAGCTTAGTCTCAAATCTCCGGGATGAGCAGTTCTTC	CASSLVSNLRDEQFF
13	TRBD1	TRBV12-3/TRBV12-4	many	TRBJ1-2	TGTGCCAGCAGTACAGGGGGCTCTTATGGCTACACCTTC	CASSTGGSYGYTF
12	NA	TRBV7-9	few	TRBJ1-6	TGTGCCAGCAGCACGGGAGATTCACCCCTCCACTTT	CASSTGDSPLHF
16	TRBD2	TRBV4-1	many	TRBJ2-3	TGCGCCAGCAGCCAACCGTTAGCGGGAGGGACAGATACGCAGTATTTT	CASSQPLAGGTDTQYF
16	NA	TRBV28	many	TRBJ1-3	TGTGCCAGCAGACCTGCCGGGGCCAGATCTGGAAACACCATATATTTT	CASRPAGARSGNTIYF
14	NA	TRBV27	few	TRBJ2-7	TGTGCCAGCAGTCCAGGAAGTAGCTCCTACGAGCAGTACTTC	CASSPGSSSYEQYF
18	NA	TRBV4-1	NA	TRBJ1-5	TGCGCCAGCAGCCAATTATTCATAGTGGAGGCAGGAAATCAGCCCCAGCATTTT	CASSQLFIVEAGNQPQHF
16	TRBD1	TRBV4-3	NA	TRBJ2-1	TGCGCCAGCAGCCAAGAACAGGGGACGACCTACAATGAGCAGTTCTTC	CASSQEQGTTYNEQFF
14	NA	TRBV5-1	NA	TRBJ2-3	TGCGCCAGCAGCCGCGGGACAGTCACAGATACGCAGTATTTT	CASSRGTVTDTQYF
14	NA	TRBV14	many	TRBJ1-3	TGTGCCAGCAGCCAAGATCTGGCGGGAAACACCATATATTTT	CASSQDLAGNTIYF
16	NA	TRBV30	NA	TRBJ2-1	TGTGCCTGGAGTCCACCCCTCGTCGCGGGACGGGATGAGCAGTTCTTC	CAWSPPLVAGRDEQFF
14	NA	TRBV12-3/TRBV12-4	NA	TRBJ1-5	TGTGCCAGCAGTTGGACCTACATCAATCAGCCCCAGCATTTT	CASSWTYINQPQHF
14	TRBD2	TRBV30	few	TRBJ2-3	TGTGCCTGCTCCCTAGCGGGAGGCACAGATACGCAGTATTTT	CACSLAGGTDTQYF
15	TRBD2	TRBV12-3/TRBV12-4	few	TRBJ2-7	TGTGCCAGCAGTTCCTGGACTAGCGGGATGGGGGAGCAGTACTTC	CASSSWTSGMGEQYF
15	TRBD1	TRBV7-8	many	TRBJ2-7	TGTGCCAGCAGCTTAGAGCTAGACAGGGGCTACGAGCAGTACTTC	CASSLELDRGYEQYF
15	TRBD2	TRBV12-3/TRBV12-4	NA	TRBJ2-5	TGTGCCAGCAGTACCCTAGCGGGAGGGGGAGAGACCCAGTACTTC	CASSTLAGGGETQYF
15	NA	TRBV29-1	few	TRBJ2-1	TGCAGCGTTGAAGGGGGGGGCGTCACCTACAATGAGCAGTCCTTC	CSVEGGGVTYNEQSF
11	NA	TRBV7-9	NA	TRBJ1-2	TGTGCCAGCAACACGATTGGGGGCTACACCTTC	CASNTIGGYTF
12	NA	TRBV2	few	TRBJ1-4	TGTGCCAGCACGAGGTCGGCGGAAAAACTGTTTTTT	CASTRSAEKLFF
16	NA	TRBV19	NA	TRBJ2-1	TGTGCCAGTAGTAACCCCTGGAGGGGGGGATACAATGAGCAGTTCTTC	CASSNPWRGGYNEQFF
16	TRBD2	TRBV6-2/TRBV6-3	NA	TRBJ2-7	TGTGCCAGCAGTTACTCGAGGACTAGCGGGAGTCGGGAGCAGTACTTC	CASSYSRTSGSREQYF
16	TRBD1	TRBV11-2	few	TRBJ2-5	TGTGCCAGCAGCTTATACCGGGACAGCACTGAAGAGACCCAGTACTTC	CASSLYRDSTEETQYF
13	NA	TRBV7-2	NA	TRBJ2-7	TGTGCCAGCAGCTGGGGTCACGGCTACGAGCAGTACTTC	CASSWGHGYEQYF
17	TRBD2	TRBV7-2	many	TRBJ2-1	TGTGCCAGCAGCTTAGGATTAGCGGGAGGGCCTTTGGATGAGCAGTTCTTC	CASSLGLAGGPLDEQFF
11	TRBD1	TRBV2	few	TRBJ1-1	TGTGCCAGCACCGCCGGGACAGGGGCTTTCTTT	CASTAGTGAFF
16	TRBD2	TRBV2	few	TRBJ2-3	TGTGCCAGCACTCTCCCCGGGGGACTATACACAGATACGCAGTATTTT	CASTLPGGLYTDTQYF
18	TRBD1	TRBV6-2/TRBV6-3	NA	TRBJ1-5	TGTGCCAGCAGTTACCCAGTCTGGCAGGGGGCGCTTAATCAGCCCCAGCATTTT	CASSYPVWQGALNQPQHF
13	NA	TRBV7-2	NA	TRBJ2-3	TGTGCCAGCAGCTACAGAACGCCCGATACGCAGTATTTT	CASSYRTPDTQYF
15	NA	TRBV5-1	many	TRBJ1-1	TGCGCCAGCAGCTTGTTGGGGGCGATGGGCACTGAAGCTTTCTTT	CASSLLGAMGTEAFF
15	TRBD2	TRBV7-8	many	TRBJ2-7	TGTGCCAGCAGGTGGGGGACTAGCGACTCCTACGAGCAGTACTTC	CASRWGTSDSYEQYF
14	NA	TRBV7-2	many	TRBJ1-6	TGTGCCAGCAGCCGAGCCGGGGGGACGTCACCCCTCCACTTT	CASSRAGGTSPLHF
14	TRBD1	TRBV7-2	many	TRBJ1-6	TGTGCCAGCAGCTTATTCAGGGGGGGTTCACCCCTCCACTTT	CASSLFRGGSPLHF
15	TRBD1	TRBV7-2	many	TRBJ2-1	TGTGCCAGCAGCCCGACAGGGGGCTCCTACAATGAGCAGTTCTTC	CASSPTGGSYNEQFF
14	NA	TRBV7-6	many	TRBJ2-1	TGTGCCAGCAGCTCCCCTCCAGGCCTCAATGAGCAGTTCTTC	CASSSPPGLNEQFF
14	NA	TRBV6-1	NA	TRBJ2-4	TGTGTCAGCAGTGAACTAACCTCAAAAAACATTCAGTACTTC	CVSSELTSKNIQYF